A selection of T cell receptor beta chains follows, all from one sample in a study of CD8+ T cells in alopecia areata. Here immunoSEQ multiplex PCR was the method, and the copy in TCRdb shows in-frame clones only, minus some. The top ten clones hold roughly a third of a sample with roughly 150,000 clones, about three fifths of them seen once. Sequencing was performed on CD8+ T cells sorted from blood. These receptor sequences come from a human donor in good health. CDR3s include the opening cysteine and the closing phenylalanine or tryptophan. Fields, in order: V gene, J gene, CDR3 protein.

v_gene: TRBV2; j_gene: TRBJ2-7; CDR3aa: CALLSGELDEQYF
v_gene: TRBV27; j_gene: TRBJ2-5; CDR3aa: CASSPNQETQYF
v_gene: TRBV6-6; j_gene: TRBJ1-2; CDR3aa: CASSFRTDSNYGYTF
v_gene: TRBV5-1; j_gene: -; CDR3aa: CASSGGSGSFYEQYF
v_gene: TRBV5-1; j_gene: TRBJ2-1; CDR3aa: CASSLFASGNDRNRNEQFF
v_gene: TRBV13; j_gene: TRBJ2-1; CDR3aa: CASTPMGDVRNEQFF
v_gene: TRBV7-9; j_gene: TRBJ2-3; CDR3aa: CAGREGLGVDTQYF
v_gene: TRBV5-6; j_gene: TRBJ2-5; CDR3aa: CASSLVLTGAQETQYF
v_gene: TRBV7-9; j_gene: TRBJ2-1; CDR3aa: CASSSSGQGDNEQFF
v_gene: TRBV5-1; j_gene: TRBJ2-7; CDR3aa: CASSGEIYEQYF
v_gene: TRBV10-2; j_gene: TRBJ2-1; CDR3aa: CASSESWYNEQFF
v_gene: TRBV2; j_gene: TRBJ2-2; CDR3aa: CASSDTGELFF
v_gene: TRBV19; j_gene: TRBJ2-5; CDR3aa: CASSIANGETQYF
v_gene: TRBV13; j_gene: TRBJ2-7; CDR3aa: CASSLDGGTYEQYF
v_gene: TRBV27; j_gene: TRBJ1-2; CDR3aa: CASLGRVASGYTF
v_gene: TRBV23-1; j_gene: TRBJ1-5; CDR3aa: CASGSQGGSNQPQHF
v_gene: TRBV7-2; j_gene: TRBJ2-3; CDR3aa: CASSLFLAGDTQYF
v_gene: TRBV2; j_gene: TRBJ2-4; CDR3aa: CASVTSDIQYF
v_gene: TRBV29-1; j_gene: TRBJ1-2; CDR3aa: CSAPDLTGYGYTF
v_gene: TRBV7-6; j_gene: TRBJ2-1; CDR3aa: CASSPTSGRAIEQFF
v_gene: TRBV7-9; j_gene: TRBJ1-4; CDR3aa: CASSLEANEKLFF